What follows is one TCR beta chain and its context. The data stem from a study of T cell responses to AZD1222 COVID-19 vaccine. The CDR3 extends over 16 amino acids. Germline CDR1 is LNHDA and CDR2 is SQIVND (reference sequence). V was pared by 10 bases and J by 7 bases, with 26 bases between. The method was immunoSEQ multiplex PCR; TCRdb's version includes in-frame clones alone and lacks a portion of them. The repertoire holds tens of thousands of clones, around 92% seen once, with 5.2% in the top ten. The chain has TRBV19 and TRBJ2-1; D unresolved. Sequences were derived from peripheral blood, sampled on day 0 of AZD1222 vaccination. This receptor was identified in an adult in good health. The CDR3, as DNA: TGTGCCACCACCCCCACATTTGAAGCCCTGGGGAATGAGCAGTTCTTC. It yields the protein CATTPTFEALGNEQFF.